These 31 T cell receptor beta chains originate from one sample sequenced in a study of post-analysis software for immune sequencing data. Study-wide findings and caveats: Five TRBV segments (TRBV5-6, TRBV5-1 and TRBV20-1 among them) occurred more frequently in patients than in controls.

Their antigen targets remain unknown. Researchers reported that TCR beta cDNA libraries carried unique molecular identifiers. TCRdb recomputed calls from the PCR reads with MiXCR, one row per CDR3 protein. The table includes 820,000 or so distinct CDR3 sequences, roughly half detected once. The sequenced sample consisted of blood. The source is a girl between 10 and 17 years old with multiple sclerosis.

The gene calls are TRBV2 and TRBJ2-4; TRBD2 aligns across 7 bases. The J call may be wrong; the DNA end is better matched by TRBJ2-7. CDR1 and CDR2 (germline): SNHLY, FYNNEI. The CDR3 runs to 13 residues. The CDR3 sequence is CASSQAGVSEQYF. As DNA, the CDR3 is TGTGCCAGCAGTCAGGCGGGAGTTAGCGAGCAGTACTTC.

This sequence joins TRBV5-5 and TRBJ1-2; no clear D. The V end was cut by 0 bases, the J end by 6 bases, with 12 bases between. Germline V gives CDR1 SGHKS, CDR2 YYEKEE (reference sequence). The CDR3 length is 14 residues. The CDR3 protein is CASSLAGGVDGYTF. DNA for the CDR3: TGTGCCAGCAGCTTGGCCGGAGGTGTGGATGGCTACACCTTC.

V usage is TRBV12-3 or TRBV12-4 and J usage is TRBJ2-5, with 7 nucleotides matching TRBD2. The junction had 13 bases not matched to a gene; V was cut back by 4 bases and J by 5 bases. The CDR3 has 16 residues. DNA of the CDR3: TGTGCCAGCAGTTCCCAGCGGGACCCTCGAGGGGAGACCCAGTACTTC. It translates to CASSSQRDPRGETQYF.

The chain couples TRBV20-1 to TRBJ2-5, with TRBD2 matching over 9 bases. The V and J ends lost 6 bases and 1 base, in that order; junction bases with no gene match: 9. The length of the CDR3 is 15 residues. Looked up from germline, CDR1 is DFQATT and CDR2 is SNEGSKA (reference sequence). In nucleotides, the CDR3 is TGCAGTGCGCCTACTAGCGGGCAGACCCAAGAGACCCAGTACTTC. Its protein product is CSAPTSGQTQETQYF.

This clonotype was recorded once. J is TRBJ2-1 and V is TRBV6-4; 10 bases fit TRBD2. This CDR3 is 13 amino acids long. Germline V gives CDR1 MRHNA, CDR2 SNTAGT. V lost 10 bases and J lost 8; bases outside the gene matches: 8. CDR3 amino acids: CATAEREGYEQFF. In DNA, the CDR3 is TGTGCCACCGCGGAGCGGGAGGGGTATGAGCAGTTCTTC.

This chain uses TRBV6-4 with TRBJ2-2, with 10 positions matching TRBD1. V was pared by 0 bases and J by 7 bases, with 5 bases of the junction left unmatched. This CDR3 spans 16 amino acids. Germline V gene sequence: CDR1 MRHNA, CDR2 SNTAGT. The CDR3 spells CASSDSRQGAVGELFF. The CDR3 DNA reads TGTGCCAGCAGTGACTCGAGACAGGGGGCTGTCGGGGAGCTGTTTTTT.

The chain employs TRBV20-1 and TRBJ2-4; no firm D call. CDR3 size: 12 residues. Trimming shortened V by 1 base and J by 3 bases, and 4 bases separated the two germline ends. Germline loops: CDR1 DFQATT, CDR2 SNEGSKA (reference sequence). Here the CDR3 reads CSARGHKNIQYF. The CDR3 bases are TGCAGTGCTAGAGGACACAAAAACATTCAGTACTTC.

J is TRBJ2-1 and V is TRBV6-4; D perhaps matches TRBD2 (5 bases). Germline-derived CDR1 and CDR2 are MRHNA and SNTAGT. This CDR3 has 14 amino acids. The germline V and J ends were trimmed by 2 bases and 4 bases, with 9 bases remaining between them. CDR3 nucleotide sequence: TGTGCCAGCAGTGACACCGGGGATTACAATGAGCAGTTCTTC. This encodes CASSDTGDYNEQFF.

This clonotype was found a few times. The V and J genes are TRBV10-2 and TRBJ2-5; the match to TRBD2 covers 12 bases. CDR3 size: 14 residues. Germline V CDR1 and CDR2: WSHSY, SAAADI. J was trimmed by 11 bases and V by 3 bases; bases with no gene match: 7. CDR3 nucleotide sequence: TGCGCCAGCAGTGAACTAGCGGGAGGTGAGGAGCAGTACTTC. Residues: CASSELAGGEEQYF.

This clonotype came up a few times. The chain joins TRBV20-1 to TRBJ2-1; 11 bases are shared with TRBD2. After removal of 6 bases from V and 9 bases from J, the junction contained 16 bases not matched to a gene. In germline, CDR1 is DFQATT, CDR2 SNEGSKA (reference sequence). This CDR3 spans 16 amino acids. DNA for the CDR3: TGCAGTGCCACTTCACCGGGGACTAGCGGCACCCGTGAGCAGTTCTTC. Amino acid sequence: CSATSPGTSGTREQFF.

This clonotype has just one count. The rearrangement joins TRBV12-3 or TRBV12-4 to TRBJ2-7; D remains ambiguous. The CDR3 extends over 16 amino acids. The V gene lost 1 base and the J gene lost 2 bases, with 15 bases spanning the gap. CDR3 bases: TGTGCCAGCAGTTTAGGAATTGCAGGACCCCCCTACGAGCAGTACTTC. It encodes CASSLGIAGPPYEQYF.

The chain combines TRBV7-9 with TRBJ2-7; TRBD2 matches 8 bases. This CDR3 contains 16 residues. The J segment lost 2 bases and the V segment lost 6 bases, leaving 12 bases of the junction unmatched. The germline gives CDR1 SEHNR, CDR2 FQNEAQ (reference sequence). CDR3 sequence: CASRSRGGPEAYEQYF. The CDR3 bases are TGTGCCAGCAGGTCCCGGGGGGGTCCCGAAGCCTACGAGCAGTACTTC.

The chain links TRBV11-2 to TRBJ2-3; D remains unclear. The CDR3 has 14 amino acids. The V end was cut by 4 bases, the J end by 1 base, with 9 bases between. Germline lookup yields CDR1 SGHAT and CDR2 FQNNGV. CDR3 residues: CASSSAAGTDTQYF. CDR3 nucleotides: TGTGCCAGCAGCTCCGCCGCGGGCACAGATACGCAGTATTTT.

V gene TRBV6-2 or TRBV6-3 combines with J gene TRBJ1-2, with D tentatively TRBD1 (6 bases). The CDR3 consists of 14 residues. The V end was cut by 7 bases, the J end by 8 bases, with 20 bases between. Germline values: CDR1 MNHEY, CDR2 SVGEGT. CDR3 in amino acids: CASIRTGTLGGYTF. DNA for the CDR3: TGTGCCAGCATCAGAACCGGGACACTGGGCGGCTACACCTTC.

This clonotype was counted a few times. The chain has TRBV6-5 and TRBJ2-1; 8 nucleotides match TRBD2. The CDR3 length is 19 residues. The germline gives CDR1 MNHEY, CDR2 SVGAGI. After removal of 2 bases from V and 4 bases from J, the junction contained 16 bases not matched to a gene. CDR3 in amino acids: CASSYNPHWRREAYNEQFF. The CDR3 DNA reads TGTGCCAGCAGTTACAACCCGCACTGGAGGCGGGAGGCGTACAATGAGCAGTTCTTC.

This chain connects TRBV5-6 to TRBJ1-2, with unresolved D. V was cut by 4 bases and J by 2 bases, with 9 bases left in between. The CDR3 covers 13 residues. The germline V gene has CDR1 SGHDT and CDR2 YYEEEE. The CDR3 reads CASSIGSNYGYTF. The CDR3 DNA reads as TGTGCCAGCAGCATCGGGAGCAACTATGGCTACACCTTC.

J is TRBJ2-5 and V is TRBV20-1; 8 bases map to TRBD2. The V segment lost 2 bases and the J segment 5 bases; nucleotides outside the gene matches: 7. From germline, CDR1 is DFQATT and CDR2 SNEGSKA (reference sequence). The CDR3 is made up of 14 amino acids. The chain's CDR3 is CSARQSGGQETQYF. The CDR3 DNA sequence: TGCAGTGCTAGACAATCGGGGGGGCAGGAGACCCAGTACTTC.

This clonotype appeared a few times. The chain recombines TRBV5-1 with TRBJ2-3; D call uncertain. CDR1 is SGHRS and CDR2 is YFSETQ in the germline V gene. V shed 4 bases and J shed 4 bases, with 13 bases lying between them. This CDR3 has 14 residues. CDR3 amino acids: CASSTAVSPDTQYF. The DNA of the CDR3 is TGCGCCAGCAGCACCGCTGTGTCCCCAGATACGCAGTATTTT.

This sequence joins TRBV4-1 and TRBJ2-7; 7 bases fit TRBD1. CDR1 MGHRA and CDR2 YSYEKL come from the germline V gene. This CDR3 spans 14 amino acids. V gave up 3 bases and J gave up 2 bases; unmatched junction bases: 4. CDR3 in amino acids: CASSHRDSPYEQYF. CDR3 nucleotides: TGCGCCAGCAGCCACCGGGACAGCCCCTACGAGCAGTACTTC.

Only a few counts were recorded for this clonotype. J is TRBJ2-5 and V is TRBV27; possible D gene TRBD1, 5 bases. The CDR3 spans 13 residues. V was clipped by 0 bases and J by 11 bases, with 13 bases between them. Germline-derived CDR1 and CDR2 are MNHEY and SMNVEV (reference sequence). In DNA form, the CDR3 reads TGTGCCAGCAGTTTATCCGGGCAGGGCAAGCAGTACTTC. Encoded protein: CASSLSGQGKQYF.

V gene TRBV5-1 combines with J gene TRBJ2-7; tentatively, D is TRBD2 (6 bases). V lost 4 bases and J lost 3, with 14 bases in between. Germline V gene sequence: CDR1 SGHRS, CDR2 YFSETQ. The CDR3 is 14 amino acids. The CDR3 protein is CASSPRGPDYEQYF. CDR3 bases: TGCGCCAGCAGCCCGCGGGGACCCGACTACGAGCAGTACTTC.

The genes are TRBV4-1 and TRBJ2-5; D is uncertain. The CDR3 is made up of 15 amino acids. V was clipped by 1 base and J by 0 bases, with 9 bases between them. From germline, CDR1 is MGHRA and CDR2 YSYEKL. The CDR3 DNA reads as TGCGCCAGCAGCCAAGTGCTCACAGACCAAGAGACCCAGTACTTC. Amino acid sequence: CASSQVLTDQETQYF.

This rearrangement joins TRBV20-1 to TRBJ1-2, with D perhaps TRBD1 (6 bases). Germline V gene lookup returns CDR1 DFQATT and CDR2 SNEGSKA (reference sequence). The V and J ends lost 1 base and 4 bases respectively, with 13 bases between them. This CDR3 spans 14 amino acids. CDR3 residues: CSARADGQSYGYTF. DNA for the CDR3: TGCAGTGCTAGAGCAGACGGACAGTCCTATGGCTACACCTTC.

The CDR3 sequence is CASSVSSGSQETQYF. The CDR3 DNA reads as TGTGCCAGCAGCGTCAGTAGCGGGAGTCAAGAGACCCAGTACTTC. The rearrangement joins TRBV9 to TRBJ2-5; 9 bases map to TRBD2. From germline, CDR1 is SGDLS and CDR2 YYNGEE. CDR3 length: 15 residues. After removal of 2 bases from V and 2 bases from J, the junction contained 4 bases not matched to a gene.

J is TRBJ2-5 and V is TRBV4-1; perhaps TRBD1 as D (5 bases). Germline-derived CDR1 and CDR2 are MGHRA and YSYEKL. The CDR3 length is 16 residues. The V gene lost 1 base and the J gene lost 2 bases, with 14 bases spanning the gap. The chain's CDR3 is CASSQVALTVQETQYF. DNA for the CDR3: TGCGCCAGCAGCCAAGTGGCCCTGACAGTTCAAGAGACCCAGTACTTC.

The chain is built from TRBV4-1 and TRBJ2-3; 9 bases match TRBD2. Per the germline V gene, CDR1 is MGHRA and CDR2 is YSYEKL. The CDR3 runs 17 residues. Trimming cost V 0 bases and J 0 bases; bases outside gene matches: 4. This CDR3 is CASSQDAGGTSTDTQYF. CDR3 bases: TGCGCCAGCAGCCAAGACGCGGGGGGGACTAGCACAGATACGCAGTATTTT.

To note about this clonotype: Sequence at one end of the junction differs from germline and may be a read error. The rearrangement uses TRBV5-1 and TRBJ2-1; 8 positions match TRBD2. The CDR3 covers 15 residues. Per germline, CDR1 SGHRS and CDR2 YFSETQ. The CDR3 sequence: CASSLALAGDNEQFF. CDR3 DNA: TGTGCCAGCAGCTTAGCGCTAGCGGGCGACAATGAGCAGTTCTTC.

This clonotype appeared a few times. CDR3 nucleotide sequence: TGCAGCGTTACAAGGGACAGCGGGGGTGAGCAGTTCTTC. Its translation: CSVTRDSGGEQFF. The V and J genes are TRBV29-1 and TRBJ2-1; TRBD2 is a possible D gene (8 bases). In germline, CDR1 is SQVTM, CDR2 ANQGSEA. This CDR3 is 13 amino acids long. V was clipped by 5 bases and J by 9 bases, with 17 bases between them.

This clonotype was detected once. V gene TRBV5-1 combines with J gene TRBJ2-3, with 10 bases matching TRBD2. V was clipped by 4 bases and J by 5 bases; unmatched bases: 10. The CDR3 is 16 amino acids. Germline loops: CDR1 SGHRS, CDR2 YFSETQ. In nucleotides, the CDR3 is TGCGCCAGCAGCCGAGGGACTAGCGTGGGAGGAGATACGCAGTATTTT. It is translated as CASSRGTSVGGDTQYF.

The chain joins TRBV18 to TRBJ2-5; D is uncertain. Trimming took off 3 bases at V and 4 bases at J, with 9 bases between the two ends. CDR1 and CDR2 from the germline V gene are KGHSH and LQKENI. The CDR3 consists of 13 residues. CDR3 nucleotide sequence: TGTGCCAGCTCACCTCTCCCAGGAGAGACCCAGTACTTC. This codes for CASSPLPGETQYF. Full variable domain (outside the CDR3, taken from reference TRBV18 and TRBJ2-5): NAGVMQNPRHLVRRRGQEARLRCSPMKGHSHVYWYRQLPEEGLKFMVYLQKENIIDESGMPKERFSAEFPKEGPSILRIQQVVRGDSAAYFCASSPLPGETQYFGPGTRLLVL.

J is TRBJ2-6 and V is TRBV5-1; D ambiguous. V dropped 4 bases and J dropped 1 base, with 21 bases sitting between them. This CDR3 has 19 amino acids. Germline loops: CDR1 SGHRS, CDR2 YFSETQ. As DNA, the CDR3 is TGCGCCAGCAGCCCCTTGGCGGACCCCCAACGATCTGGGGCCAACGTCCTGACTTTC. Amino acids: CASSPLADPQRSGANVLTF.